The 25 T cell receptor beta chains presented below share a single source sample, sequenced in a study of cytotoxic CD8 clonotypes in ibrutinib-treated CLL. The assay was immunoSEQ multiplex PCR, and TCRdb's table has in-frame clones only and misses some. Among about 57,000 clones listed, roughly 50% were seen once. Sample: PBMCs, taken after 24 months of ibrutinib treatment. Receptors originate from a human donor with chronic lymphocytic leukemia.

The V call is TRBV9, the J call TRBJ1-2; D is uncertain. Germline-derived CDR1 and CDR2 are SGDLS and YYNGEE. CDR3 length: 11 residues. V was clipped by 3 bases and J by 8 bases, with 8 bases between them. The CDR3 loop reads CASSAPRGYTF. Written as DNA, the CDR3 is TGTGCCAGCAGCGCGCCCCGCGGCTACACCTTC.

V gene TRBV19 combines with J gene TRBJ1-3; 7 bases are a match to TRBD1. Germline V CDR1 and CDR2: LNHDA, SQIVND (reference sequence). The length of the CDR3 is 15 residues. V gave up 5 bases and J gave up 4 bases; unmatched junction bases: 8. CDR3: CASSRGRGTGNTIYF. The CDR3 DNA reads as TGTGCCAGTAGTCGGGGCAGGGGGACGGGAAACACCATATATTTT.

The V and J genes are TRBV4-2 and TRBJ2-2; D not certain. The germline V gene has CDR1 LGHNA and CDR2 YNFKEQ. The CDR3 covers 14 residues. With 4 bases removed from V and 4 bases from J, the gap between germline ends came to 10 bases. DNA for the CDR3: TGTGCCAGCAGCCTCGAGCAGAGCACCGGGGAGCTGTTTTTT. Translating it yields CASSLEQSTGELFF.

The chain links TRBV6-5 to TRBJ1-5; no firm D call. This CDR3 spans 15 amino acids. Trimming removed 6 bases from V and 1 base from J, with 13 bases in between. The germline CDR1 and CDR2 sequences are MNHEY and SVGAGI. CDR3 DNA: TGTGCCAGCAGCCAGGACCCCGGGAGCAATCAGCCCCAGCATTTT. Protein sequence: CASSQDPGSNQPQHF.

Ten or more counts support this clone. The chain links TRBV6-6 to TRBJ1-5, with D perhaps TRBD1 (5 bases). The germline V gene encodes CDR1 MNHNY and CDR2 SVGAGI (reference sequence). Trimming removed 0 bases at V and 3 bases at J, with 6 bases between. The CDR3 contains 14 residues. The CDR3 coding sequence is TGTGCCAGCAGTTACTCAGGGGCCAATCAGCCCCAGCATTTT. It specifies CASSYSGANQPQHF.

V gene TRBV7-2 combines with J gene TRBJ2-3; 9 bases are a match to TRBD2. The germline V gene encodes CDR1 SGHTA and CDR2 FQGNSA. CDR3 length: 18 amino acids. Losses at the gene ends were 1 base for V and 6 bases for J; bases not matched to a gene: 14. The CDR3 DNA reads TGTGCCAGCAGCTTAGTAAGGGGGGCGGGACTAGCCTCCGATACGCAGTATTTT. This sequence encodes CASSLVRGAGLASDTQYF.

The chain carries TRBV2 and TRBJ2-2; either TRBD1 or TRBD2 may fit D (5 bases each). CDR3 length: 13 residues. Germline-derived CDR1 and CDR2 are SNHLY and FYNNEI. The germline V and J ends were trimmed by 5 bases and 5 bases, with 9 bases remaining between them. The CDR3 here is CASSPRGTGELFF. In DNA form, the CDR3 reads TGTGCCAGCAGTCCGAGGGGAACCGGGGAGCTGTTTTTT.

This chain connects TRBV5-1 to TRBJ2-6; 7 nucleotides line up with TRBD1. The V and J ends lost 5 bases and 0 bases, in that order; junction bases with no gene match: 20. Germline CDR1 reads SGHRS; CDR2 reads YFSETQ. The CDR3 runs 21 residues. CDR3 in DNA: TGCGCCAGCAGGCCCGACAGGGCCGCACAACAATTCACCTCTGGGGCCAACGTCCTGACTTTC. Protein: CASRPDRAAQQFTSGANVLTF.

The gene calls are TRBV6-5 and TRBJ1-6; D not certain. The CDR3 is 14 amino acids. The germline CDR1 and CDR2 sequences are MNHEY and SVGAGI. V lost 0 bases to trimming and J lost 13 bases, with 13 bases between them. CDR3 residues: CASSYSIGASPLHF. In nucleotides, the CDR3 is TGTGCCAGCAGTTACTCGATAGGTGCCTCGCCCCTCCACTTT.

The CDR3 DNA sequence: TGTGCCAGTCTTCGGGAGGGCCTCGGGAATGAGCAGTTCTTC. Encoded protein: CASLREGLGNEQFF. The gene calls are TRBV28 and TRBJ2-1; 8 nucleotides match TRBD2. Germline CDR1 reads MDHEN; CDR2 reads SYDVKM. V was pared by 9 bases and J by 7 bases, with 11 bases of the junction left unmatched. CDR3 length: 14 residues.

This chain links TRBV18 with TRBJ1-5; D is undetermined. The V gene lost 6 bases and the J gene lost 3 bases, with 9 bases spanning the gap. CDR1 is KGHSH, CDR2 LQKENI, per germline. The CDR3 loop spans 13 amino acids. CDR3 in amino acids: CASSPRHNQPQHF. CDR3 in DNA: TGTGCCAGCTCCCCCCGCCACAATCAGCCCCAGCATTTT.

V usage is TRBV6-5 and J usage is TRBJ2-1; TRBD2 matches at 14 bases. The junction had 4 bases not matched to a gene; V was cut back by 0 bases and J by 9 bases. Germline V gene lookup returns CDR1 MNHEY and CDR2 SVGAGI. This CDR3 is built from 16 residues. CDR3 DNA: TGTGCCAGCAGTTACTCGGGACTAGCGGGAGTGGGTGAGCAGTTCTTC. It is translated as CASSYSGLAGVGEQFF.

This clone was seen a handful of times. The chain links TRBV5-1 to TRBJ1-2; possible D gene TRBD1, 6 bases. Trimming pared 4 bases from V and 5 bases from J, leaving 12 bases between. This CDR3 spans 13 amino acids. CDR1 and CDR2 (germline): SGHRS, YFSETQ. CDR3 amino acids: CASSQDSSYGYTF. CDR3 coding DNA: TGCGCCAGCAGCCAGGACAGTTCTTATGGCTACACCTTC.

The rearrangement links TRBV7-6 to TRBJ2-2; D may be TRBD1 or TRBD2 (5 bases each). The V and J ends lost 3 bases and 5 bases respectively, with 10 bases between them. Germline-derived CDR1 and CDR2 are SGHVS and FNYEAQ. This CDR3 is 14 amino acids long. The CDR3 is CASSFRGRTGELFF. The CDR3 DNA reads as TGTGCCAGCAGCTTCCGGGGACGGACCGGGGAGCTGTTTTTT.

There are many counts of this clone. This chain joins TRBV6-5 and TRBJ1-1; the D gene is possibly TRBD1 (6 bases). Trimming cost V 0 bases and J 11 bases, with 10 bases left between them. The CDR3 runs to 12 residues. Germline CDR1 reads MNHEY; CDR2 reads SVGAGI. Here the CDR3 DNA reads TGTGCCAGCAGTTACTCGCGGGGGCGGGCTTTCTTT. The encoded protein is CASSYSRGRAFF.

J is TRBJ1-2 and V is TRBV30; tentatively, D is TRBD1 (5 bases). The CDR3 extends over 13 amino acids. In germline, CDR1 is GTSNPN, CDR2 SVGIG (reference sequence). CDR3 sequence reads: CAWGPPGNYGYTF. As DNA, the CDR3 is TGTGCTTGGGGCCCCCCAGGAAACTATGGCTACACCTTC.

The chain's CDR3 is CASSLTPNTGELFF. The CDR3 bases are TGTGCCAGCAGTCTGACTCCCAACACCGGGGAGCTGTTTTTT. V usage is TRBV6-5 and J usage is TRBJ2-2; D not resolved. V lost 5 bases and J lost 2, with 9 bases in between. Germline V gene lookup returns CDR1 MNHEY and CDR2 SVGAGI. The CDR3 has 14 amino acids.

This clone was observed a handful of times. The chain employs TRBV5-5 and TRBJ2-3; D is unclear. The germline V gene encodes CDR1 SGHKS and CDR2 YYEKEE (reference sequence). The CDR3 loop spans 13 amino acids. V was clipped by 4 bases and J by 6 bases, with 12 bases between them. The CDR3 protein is CASSPPGGDTQYF. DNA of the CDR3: TGTGCCAGCAGCCCCCCGGGTGGGGATACGCAGTATTTT.

CDR3 sequence reads: CASSLWMNTEAFF. The CDR3 DNA follows: TGTGCCAGCAGTTTATGGATGAACACTGAAGCTTTCTTT. The genes are TRBV9 and TRBJ1-1; D is uncertain. Looked up from germline, CDR1 is SGDLS and CDR2 is YYNGEE. With 5 bases removed from V and 0 bases from J, the gap between germline ends came to 8 bases. CDR3 length: 13 amino acids.

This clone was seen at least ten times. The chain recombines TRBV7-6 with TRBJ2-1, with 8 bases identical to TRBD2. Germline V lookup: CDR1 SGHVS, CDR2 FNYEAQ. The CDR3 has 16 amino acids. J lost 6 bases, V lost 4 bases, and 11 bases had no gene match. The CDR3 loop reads CASSSGGGGISNEQFF. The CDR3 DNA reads TGTGCCAGCAGCTCGGGGGGCGGGGGGATCAGCAATGAGCAGTTCTTC. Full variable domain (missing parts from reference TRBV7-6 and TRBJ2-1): GAGVSQSPRYKVTKRGQDVALRCDPISGHVSLYWYRQALGQGPEFLTYFNYEAQQDKSGLPNDRFSAERPEGSISTLTIQRTEQRDSAMYRCASSSGGGGISNEQFFGPGTRLTVL.

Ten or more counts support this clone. CDR3 bases: TGTGCCAGCAGTTTGACCCCTTTCCAGCAGTACTTC. It yields the protein CASSLTPFQQYF. The chain uses TRBV28 and TRBJ2-7; D uncertain. This CDR3 has 12 amino acids. V dropped 3 bases and J dropped 8 bases, with 11 bases sitting between them. Germline CDR1 and CDR2: MDHEN and SYDVKM.

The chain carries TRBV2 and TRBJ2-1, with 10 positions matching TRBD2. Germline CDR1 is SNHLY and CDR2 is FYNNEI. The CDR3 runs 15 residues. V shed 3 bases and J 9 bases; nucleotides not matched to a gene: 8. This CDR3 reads CASSDGIAGGSEQFF. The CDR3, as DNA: TGTGCCAGCAGTGATGGGATAGCGGGAGGAAGTGAGCAGTTCTTC.

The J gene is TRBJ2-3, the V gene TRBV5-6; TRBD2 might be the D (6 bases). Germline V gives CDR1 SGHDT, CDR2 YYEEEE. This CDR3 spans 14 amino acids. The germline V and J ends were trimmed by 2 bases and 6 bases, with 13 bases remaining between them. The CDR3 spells CASSLTGVTDTQYF. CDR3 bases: TGTGCCAGCAGCTTAACGGGAGTTACGGATACGCAGTATTTT.

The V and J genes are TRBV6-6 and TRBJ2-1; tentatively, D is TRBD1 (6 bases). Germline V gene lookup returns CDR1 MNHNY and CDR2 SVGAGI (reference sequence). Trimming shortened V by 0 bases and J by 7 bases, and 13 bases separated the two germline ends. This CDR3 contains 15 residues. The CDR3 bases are TGTGCCAGCAGTTACTCAGGGGGTTTTAGAAATGAGCAGTTCTTC. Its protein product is CASSYSGGFRNEQFF.

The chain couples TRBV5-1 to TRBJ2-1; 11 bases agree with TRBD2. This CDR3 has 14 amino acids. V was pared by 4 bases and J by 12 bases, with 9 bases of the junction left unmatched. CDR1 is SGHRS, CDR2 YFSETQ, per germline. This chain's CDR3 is CASSPGLADHGQFF. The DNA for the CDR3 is TGCGCCAGCAGCCCGGGACTAGCGGACCATGGGCAGTTCTTC.